This TCR beta chain was captured in a study of cytomegalovirus exposure and HLA in healthy donors. Study observations and caveats: Productive status was seen about 90% or about 30% of the time for most TCR beta V segments in an earlier analysis. Both high specificity and high sensitivity reportedly marked the classifier's diagnosis of cytomegalovirus status.

This clone was observed a single time. The antigen remains unidentified. V gave up 1 base and J gave up 1 base; unmatched junction bases: 11. Germline CDR1 SGHDT, CDR2 YYEEEE. The CDR3 covers 17 residues. The PCR employed 60 Vbeta primers together with 13 Jbeta primers. The data were produced by immunoSEQ multiplex PCR, yet TCRdb's version contains in-frame clones alone and is incomplete. In the table there are around 130,000 clones, roughly four fifths of which are singletons. Material for sequencing was PBMCs. The clonotype originates from a boy between 2 and 15 years old in good health and CMV-seronegative. The chain carries TRBV5-6 and TRBJ2-7; TRBD2 matches at 7 bases. The CDR3 loop reads CASSLLLAVRESYEQYF. CDR3 nucleotide sequence: TGTGCCAGCAGCTTGCTCCTAGCGGTGAGGGAATCCTACGAGCAGTACTTC.